Described below is a single TCR beta chain sequence and its context. This sample is part of a study of blood T cell repertoires in COVID-19. Study details: COVID-19 samples, acute and convalescent, were from the United States, Italy and Spain. The analysed material was cDNA or gDNA that came from T cells, B-cell-depleted T cells, or PBMCs.

Germline assignment: CDR1 SGHVS and CDR2 FQNEAQ. The germline V and J ends were trimmed by 2 bases and 2 bases, with 7 bases remaining between them. This CDR3 spans 14 amino acids. Some clones are missing from TCRdb's copy, which holds only in-frame ones; the method was immunoSEQ multiplex PCR. The table lists about 160,000 clones, 81% of them singletons. What was sequenced was peripheral blood. The source is a human donor in a cohort sampled during active COVID-19. The rearrangement joins TRBV7-8 to TRBJ1-5; D ambiguous. The CDR3 sequence is CASSLREGNQPQHF. DNA for the CDR3: TGTGCCAGCAGCTTAAGGGAGGGCAATCAGCCCCAGCATTTT.